Shown below are 23 T cell receptor beta chains from a single sample sequenced in a study of cytotoxic CD8 clonotypes in ibrutinib-treated CLL. TCRdb keeps only in-frame clones here, not all; method: immunoSEQ multiplex PCR. The sample lists roughly 23,000 clones; 74% were seen once. The sequencing used PBMCs, collected before ibrutinib treatment. Receptors were obtained from a human donor with chronic lymphocytic leukemia.

The chain uses TRBV30 and TRBJ2-2; D remains unclear. Trimming shortened V by 0 bases and J by 2 bases, and 4 bases separated the two germline ends. The CDR3 covers 13 residues. Looked up from germline, CDR1 is GTSNPN and CDR2 is SVGIG (reference sequence). CDR3 loop: CAWSVGNTGELFF. The CDR3 coding sequence is TGTGCCTGGAGTGTAGGAAACACCGGGGAGCTGTTTTTT.

The chain links TRBV10-3 to TRBJ2-7; TRBD1 matches 11 bases. The CDR3 runs to 14 residues. V lost 3 bases and J lost 5; bases outside the gene matches: 3. Germline-derived CDR1 and CDR2 are ENHRY and SYGVKD. DNA for the CDR3: TGTGCCATCAGTGACCGGACAGGGGGCCACGAGCAGTACTTC. Its protein product is CAISDRTGGHEQYF.

The gene calls are TRBV19 and TRBJ2-1; a weak D match, TRBD1 (5 bases). CDR1 and CDR2 from the germline V gene are LNHDA and SQIVND (reference sequence). CDR3 size: 13 residues. V lost 0 bases and J 12 bases, leaving 12 bases between the germline ends. Here the CDR3 reads CASSIDPGNRQFF. The CDR3 DNA follows: TGTGCCAGTAGTATAGATCCAGGGAATCGGCAGTTCTTC.

The genes are TRBV6-1 and TRBJ2-7; either TRBD1 or TRBD2 may fit D (5 bases each). The CDR3 length is 15 residues. Per germline, CDR1 MNHNS and CDR2 SASEGT. Trimming cost V 8 bases and J 7 bases, with 24 bases left between them. This chain's CDR3 is CASPLKAGLWGEQYF. The CDR3 nucleotides read TGTGCCAGCCCCCTTAAGGCCGGACTTTGGGGGGAGCAGTACTTC.

The chain uses TRBV29-1 and TRBJ2-1; D possibly corresponds to TRBD2 (6 bases). Trimming took 4 bases from V and 3 from J, leaving 13 bases between them. CDR3 length equals 14 residues. Per the germline V gene, CDR1 is SQVTM and CDR2 is ANQGSEA. CDR3 protein: CSVVGGTSYNEQFF. The CDR3 DNA sequence: TGCAGCGTTGTGGGCGGGACCAGCTACAATGAGCAGTTCTTC.

This chain joins TRBV9 and TRBJ2-7; D gene unclear. The CDR3 is 14 residues long. Trimming took off 4 bases at V and 6 bases at J, with 17 bases between the two ends. CDR1 is SGDLS, CDR2 YYNGEE, per germline. The CDR3 region is CASSPGPGTPEQYF. In DNA form, the CDR3 reads TGTGCCAGCAGCCCTGGACCCGGAACCCCCGAGCAGTACTTC.

The chain joins TRBV18 to TRBJ2-5; TRBD1 matches at 9 bases. V shed 3 bases, J shed 4 bases, and the junction held 9 bases outside the gene matches. The length of the CDR3 is 16 residues. Germline assignment: CDR1 KGHSH and CDR2 LQKENI. The CDR3 loop reads CASSPYGQGTGETQYF. Written as DNA, the CDR3 is TGTGCCAGCTCACCTTACGGACAGGGGACGGGAGAGACCCAGTACTTC.

The chain links TRBV19 to TRBJ2-1; 14 bases fit TRBD2. In germline, CDR1 is LNHDA, CDR2 SQIVND (reference sequence). After removal of 8 bases from V and 3 bases from J, the junction contained 12 bases not matched to a gene. The length of the CDR3 is 18 residues. DNA of the CDR3: TGTGCCAGTGTCGGGGGGACTAGCGGGAGCATCTTCTACAATGAGCAGTTCTTC. Translated, it gives CASVGGTSGSIFYNEQFF.

The chain joins TRBV2 to TRBJ2-2; 8 nucleotides match TRBD1. Germline CDR1 reads SNHLY; CDR2 reads FYNNEI. Trimming at V came to 6 bases and at J to 2 bases, leaving 5 bases not matched to a gene. This CDR3 has 15 residues. CDR3 coding DNA: TGTGCCAGCAGGTCAGGACAGGGAAACACCGGGGAGCTGTTTTTT. Translating gives CASRSGQGNTGELFF.

The chain links TRBV2 to TRBJ2-3, with TRBD1 identical over 7 bases. V lost 3 bases, J lost 0 bases, and 6 bases stayed unmatched. The germline CDR1 and CDR2 sequences are SNHLY and FYNNEI. The CDR3 loop spans 16 amino acids. The CDR3 loop is CASSERGLTSTDTQYF. In DNA form, the CDR3 reads TGTGCCAGCAGTGAGAGGGGGCTGACTAGCACAGATACGCAGTATTTT.

The J gene is TRBJ1-3, the V gene TRBV14; a weak D match, TRBD1 (5 bases). V was trimmed by 5 bases and J by 0 bases, leaving 11 bases between them. Germline-derived CDR1 and CDR2 are SGHDN and FVKESK. The CDR3 extends over 15 amino acids. The CDR3 bases are TGTGCCAGCAGCGCCCGACAGTTCTCTGGAAACACCATATATTTT. Its translation is CASSARQFSGNTIYF.

The chain joins TRBV27 to TRBJ1-1, with 8 bases matching TRBD1. Germline trimming cut 5 bases from V and 8 bases from J; bases unmatched to any gene: 10. Germline CDR1 MNHEY, CDR2 SMNVEV (reference sequence). The CDR3 has 14 amino acids. CDR3: CASSPGTGEREAFF. The CDR3 region has the DNA TGTGCCAGCAGTCCGGGGACAGGCGAACGGGAAGCTTTCTTT.

This clone was found a few times. This chain uses TRBV28 with TRBJ2-5, with TRBD2 matching 13 bases. Trimming removed 5 bases from V and 5 bases from J; junction bases left unmatched: 14. The CDR3 is 18 amino acids. Germline CDR1 and CDR2: MDHEN and SYDVKM. DNA of the CDR3: TGTGCCAGCAGTACGGGACTAGCGGGAACCGGAAGAGGGGAGACCCAGTACTTC. Residues: CASSTGLAGTGRGETQYF.

The rearrangement links TRBV11-3 to TRBJ2-1, with 8 positions matching TRBD2. Looked up from germline, CDR1 is SGHNT and CDR2 is YENEEA. Trimming took 5 bases from V and 8 from J; bases not matched to a gene: 11. The CDR3 totals 15 residues. CDR3 loop: CASSRGTRDFDEQFF. The CDR3 nucleotides are TGTGCCAGCAGCCGCGGGACTAGGGACTTCGATGAGCAGTTCTTC.

V and J are TRBV10-3 and TRBJ2-1, with 9 positions matching TRBD2. The germline CDR1 and CDR2 sequences are ENHRY and SYGVKD. The CDR3 runs 14 residues. Trimming at V came to 10 bases and at J to 7 bases, leaving 11 bases not matched to a gene. In DNA form, the CDR3 reads TGTGCCACCTTAGCGGGAGAAATGGGAAATGAGCAGTTCTTC. This translates into CATLAGEMGNEQFF.

This clone was observed a few times. The chain carries TRBV7-9 and TRBJ1-4; a weak D match, TRBD1 (5 bases). The CDR3 length is 14 residues. V was cut by 1 base and J by 7 bases, with 10 bases left in between. The germline gives CDR1 SEHNR, CDR2 FQNEAQ (reference sequence). The CDR3 bases are TGTGCCAGCAGCTTAGGCGCAGGGAGTGAAAAACTGTTTTTT. It codes for CASSLGAGSEKLFF.

V usage is TRBV19 and J usage is TRBJ1-2, with D maybe TRBD1 (5 bases). This CDR3 contains 15 residues. CDR1 is LNHDA and CDR2 is SQIVND in the germline V gene (reference sequence). V was shortened by 2 bases and J by 0 bases, with 10 bases between the two germline ends. CDR3 residues: CASSISRTPNYGYTF. DNA for the CDR3: TGTGCCAGTAGTATATCCCGGACACCTAACTATGGCTACACCTTC.

The rearrangement links TRBV5-1 to TRBJ2-7; a possible D gene is TRBD2 (5 bases). The CDR3 is made up of 15 amino acids. Germline assignment: CDR1 SGHRS and CDR2 YFSETQ. With 1 base removed from V and 0 bases from J, the gap between germline ends came to 11 bases. CDR3 bases: TGCGCCAGCAGCTTGTCCCCGGGAATCTCCTACGAGCAGTACTTC. Its protein product is CASSLSPGISYEQYF.

The chain joins TRBV5-4 to TRBJ2-7; D is perhaps TRBD2 (6 bases). This CDR3 is built from 15 residues. CDR1 is SGHNT, CDR2 YYREEE, per germline (reference sequence). V lost 0 bases to trimming and J lost 2 bases, with 12 bases between them. This chain's CDR3 is CASSLGGLGAYEQYF. CDR3 coding DNA: TGTGCCAGCAGCTTGGGGGGACTGGGCGCCTACGAGCAGTACTTC.

This chain connects TRBV6-1 to TRBJ2-7, with D unclear. The CDR3 contains 10 residues. Between the trimmed V and J ends, which lost 7 bases and 3 bases, there was a span of 4 bases. Looked up from germline, CDR1 is MNHNS and CDR2 is SASEGT. CDR3 sequence: CASTNYEQYF. The CDR3 DNA sequence: TGTGCCAGCACTAACTACGAGCAGTACTTC.

This clone was seen a handful of times. The chain joins TRBV30 to TRBJ1-5, with D possibly matching TRBD1 (5 bases). Trimming stripped 2 bases from V and 7 bases from J, with 18 bases between. CDR3 length: 15 residues. CDR1 and CDR2 (germline): GTSNPN, SVGIG (reference sequence). Written as DNA, the CDR3 is TGTGCCTGGAGTTTGGGGGGTGGAGGAAGGCAGCCCCAGCATTTT. As protein: CAWSLGGGGRQPQHF.

The chain uses TRBV9 and TRBJ2-7; D may be TRBD2 (6 bases). V was clipped by 4 bases and J by 1 base, with 12 bases between them. The germline V gene has CDR1 SGDLS and CDR2 YYNGEE. CDR3 length: 14 amino acids. CDR3 protein: CASSSYGSSYEQYF. CDR3 DNA sequence: TGTGCCAGCAGCTCATACGGGAGTTCCTACGAGCAGTACTTC.

V is TRBV4-1 and J is TRBJ2-7; 7 bases match TRBD2. V lost 1 base, J lost 3 bases, and 9 bases stayed unmatched. CDR3 length: 16 amino acids. Germline V gene lookup returns CDR1 MGHRA and CDR2 YSYEKL. CDR3 region: CASSQGEFPGGYEQYF. CDR3 DNA: TGCGCCAGCAGCCAAGGCGAGTTTCCGGGGGGCTACGAGCAGTACTTC.